Listed here are 13 T cell receptor beta chains from one sample, sequenced in a study of shared clonotypes between healthy human individuals. The table came from immunoSEQ multiplex PCR; TCRdb's copy has only in-frame clones and leaves some out. This sample has millions of clones; approximately 95% occur once, and the top ten carry 1% to 1.3%. Naive CD8 cells comprised CD45RO-negative, CCR7-positively selected cells, excluding terminally differentiated effector memory CD45RA+ cells. Sequencing used naive CD8+ T cells sorted from blood. Source of these receptors: a man in his late teens or twenties in good health.

The rearrangement joins TRBV27 to TRBJ2-7; 7 nucleotides agree with TRBD2. This CDR3 contains 15 residues. The V gene's germline CDR1 is MNHEY and CDR2 SMNVEV (reference sequence). V was pared by 5 bases and J by 4 bases, with 11 bases of the junction left unmatched. CDR3 coding DNA: TGTGCCAGCAGTCCCTCGGCTAGCGGATCTTACGAGCAGTACTTC. Protein sequence: CASSPSASGSYEQYF.

V usage is TRBV10-3 and J usage is TRBJ2-2; no reliable D call. Germline V lookup: CDR1 ENHRY, CDR2 SYGVKD. This CDR3 has 15 residues. The V end lost 2 bases, the J end lost 2 bases, and 9 bases lay between the germline ends. The CDR3 is CAISETDLNTGELFF. DNA for the CDR3: TGTGCCATCAGTGAGACGGACCTTAACACCGGGGAGCTGTTTTTT.

The chain joins TRBV5-4 to TRBJ2-7, with D possibly being TRBD1 (6 bases). This CDR3 region has 13 residues. Germline V gene lookup returns CDR1 SGHNT and CDR2 YYREEE (reference sequence). Trimming removed 2 bases from V and 6 bases from J, with 12 bases in between. The CDR3, as DNA: TGTGCCAGCAGCTTTGGGGGACACGGCGAGCAGTACTTC. Its protein product is CASSFGGHGEQYF.

The chain employs TRBV30 and TRBJ2-1, with 11 bases lining up with TRBD1. CDR1 and CDR2 (germline): GTSNPN, SVGIG (reference sequence). The CDR3 spans 17 residues. The V gene end was trimmed by 3 bases and the J gene end by 3 bases; junction bases not matched to a gene: 10. This CDR3 is CAWRSTWTGGDYNEQFF. Written as DNA, the CDR3 is TGTGCCTGGAGGAGCACCTGGACAGGGGGCGACTACAATGAGCAGTTCTTC.

V gene TRBV9 combines with J gene TRBJ2-1; D is ambiguous. CDR3 size: 13 residues. Trimming cost V 0 bases and J 8 bases, with 9 bases left between them. CDR1 is SGDLS, CDR2 YYNGEE, per germline. The CDR3 sequence: CASSVEWVDEQFF. The DNA of the CDR3 is TGTGCCAGCAGCGTAGAGTGGGTAGATGAGCAGTTCTTC.

This clone has only one observation. This rearrangement joins TRBV28 to TRBJ2-7, with 8 bases matching TRBD1. CDR3 length: 14 residues. V dropped 4 bases and J dropped 3; count of bases not matched to a gene: 5. Per the germline V gene, CDR1 is MDHEN and CDR2 is SYDVKM. CDR3 amino acids: CASSSRTGNYEQYF. The CDR3 bases are TGTGCCAGCAGTTCTAGGACAGGGAACTACGAGCAGTACTTC.

This chain joins TRBV9 and TRBJ2-7, with D perhaps matching TRBD1 (6 bases). V gave up 4 bases and J gave up 2 bases, with 13 bases separating them. This CDR3 comprises 14 residues. Germline V CDR1 and CDR2: SGDLS, YYNGEE. This CDR3 is CASSPGDTAYEQYF. The CDR3 coding sequence is TGTGCCAGCAGCCCCGGGGACACCGCCTACGAGCAGTACTTC.

About this clone: Different DNA sequences within this sample yield the same CDR3. The gene calls are TRBV6-1 and TRBJ2-7; 8 bases line up with TRBD1. The V segment lost 6 bases and the J segment 0 bases; nucleotides outside the gene matches: 7. The germline CDR1 and CDR2 sequences are MNHNS and SASEGT. The CDR3 loop spans 15 amino acids. CDR3 coding DNA: TGTGCCAGCAGCGAGGGGGACAGGAGCTCCTACGAGCAGTACTTC. Encoded protein: CASSEGDRSSYEQYF.

This sequence joins TRBV28 and TRBJ2-5; D not resolved. The CDR3 has 11 amino acids. Germline V gene lookup returns CDR1 MDHEN and CDR2 SYDVKM. Trimming removed 6 bases at V and 7 bases at J, with 9 bases between. CDR3 DNA: TGTGCCAGCAGCCTCTCCGGGACCCAGTACTTC. Protein product: CASSLSGTQYF.

The V call is TRBV4-1, the J call TRBJ2-7; D may be TRBD1 or TRBD2 (5 bases each). Trimming stripped 0 bases from V and 6 bases from J, with 18 bases between. The CDR3 spans 16 residues. Germline V gene data show CDR1 as MGHRA and CDR2 as YSYEKL. The chain's CDR3 is CASSQEIRAPGGEQYF. CDR3 bases: TGCGCCAGCAGCCAAGAAATCCGGGCCCCTGGGGGCGAGCAGTACTTC.

The chain uses TRBV7-9 and TRBJ2-5; no reliable D call. The CDR3 has 15 residues. CDR1 and CDR2 (germline): SEHNR, FQNEAQ (reference sequence). Trimming took 7 bases from V and 1 from J, leaving 16 bases between them. Here the CDR3 reads CASTEQDVLQETQYF. Here the CDR3 DNA reads TGTGCCAGCACCGAACAAGACGTACTCCAAGAGACCCAGTACTTC. Filled out from reference TRBV7-9 and TRBJ2-5, the complete variable domain reads DTGVSQNPRHKITKRGQNVTFRCDPISEHNRLYWYRQTLGQGPEFLTYFQNEAQLEKSRLLSDRFSAERPKGSFSTLEIQRTEQGDSAMYLCASTEQDVLQETQYFGPGTRLLVL.

The rearrangement links TRBV6-1 to TRBJ2-7, with 7 bases identical to TRBD1. Trimming at V came to 2 bases and at J to 7 bases, leaving 11 bases not matched to a gene. Germline V gene data show CDR1 as MNHNS and CDR2 as SASEGT. This CDR3 is built from 15 residues. CDR3 residues: CASSEPRDRKGEQYF. Written as DNA, the CDR3 is TGTGCCAGCAGTGAACCCCGGGACAGAAAAGGTGAGCAGTACTTC.

The V call is TRBV13, the J call TRBJ2-3; 10 nucleotides align to TRBD2. Germline V lookup: CDR1 PRHDT, CDR2 FYEKMQ (reference sequence). CDR3 length: 15 amino acids. V shed 2 bases, J shed 7 bases, and the junction held 6 bases outside the gene matches. CDR3 amino acids: CASSLLGTSDHTQYF. The CDR3 coding sequence is TGTGCCAGCAGCTTACTCGGGACTAGCGACCATACGCAGTATTTT.